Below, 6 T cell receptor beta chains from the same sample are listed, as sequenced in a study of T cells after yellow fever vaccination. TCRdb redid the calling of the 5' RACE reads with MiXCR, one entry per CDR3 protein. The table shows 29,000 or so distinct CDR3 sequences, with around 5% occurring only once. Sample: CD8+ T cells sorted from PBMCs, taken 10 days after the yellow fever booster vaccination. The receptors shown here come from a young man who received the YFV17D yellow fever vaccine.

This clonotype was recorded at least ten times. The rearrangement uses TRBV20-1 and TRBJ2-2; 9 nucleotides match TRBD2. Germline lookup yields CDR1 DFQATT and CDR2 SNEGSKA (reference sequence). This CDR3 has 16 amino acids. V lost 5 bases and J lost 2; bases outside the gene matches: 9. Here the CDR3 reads CSAPPGLAINTGELFF. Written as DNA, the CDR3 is TGCAGTGCTCCTCCCGGACTAGCGATTAACACCGGGGAGCTGTTTTTT.

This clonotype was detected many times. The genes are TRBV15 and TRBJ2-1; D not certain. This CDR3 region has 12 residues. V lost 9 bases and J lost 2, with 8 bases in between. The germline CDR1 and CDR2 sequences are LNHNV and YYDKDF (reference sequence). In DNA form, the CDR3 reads TGTGCCACTAGTCGTACCTACAATGAGCAGTTCTTC. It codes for CATSRTYNEQFF.

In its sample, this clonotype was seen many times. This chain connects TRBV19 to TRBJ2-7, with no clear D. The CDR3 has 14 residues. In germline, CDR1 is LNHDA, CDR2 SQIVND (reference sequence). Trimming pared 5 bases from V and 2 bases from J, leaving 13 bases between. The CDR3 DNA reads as TGTGCCAGTAGTTTCCGGACGAGTACCTACGAGCAGTACTTC. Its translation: CASSFRTSTYEQYF.

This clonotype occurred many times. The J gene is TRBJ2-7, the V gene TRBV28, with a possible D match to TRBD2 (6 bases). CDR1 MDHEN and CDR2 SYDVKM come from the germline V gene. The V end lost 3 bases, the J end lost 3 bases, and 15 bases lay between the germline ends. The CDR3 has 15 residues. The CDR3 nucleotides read TGTGCCAGCAGTTTTCCCCCGGGGGACGGCTACGAGCAGTACTTC. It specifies CASSFPPGDGYEQYF.

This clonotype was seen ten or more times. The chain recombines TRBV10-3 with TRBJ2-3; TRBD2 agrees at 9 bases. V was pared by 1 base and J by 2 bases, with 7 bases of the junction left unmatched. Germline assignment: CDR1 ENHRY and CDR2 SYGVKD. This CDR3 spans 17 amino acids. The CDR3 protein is CAISEYGSGSVTDTQYF. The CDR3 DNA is TGTGCCATCAGTGAGTATGGTAGCGGGAGCGTCACAGATACGCAGTATTTT.

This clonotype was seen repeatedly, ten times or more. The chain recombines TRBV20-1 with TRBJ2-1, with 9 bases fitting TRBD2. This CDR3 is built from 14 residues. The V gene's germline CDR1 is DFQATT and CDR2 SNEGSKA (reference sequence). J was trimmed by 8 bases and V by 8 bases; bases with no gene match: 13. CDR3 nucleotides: TGCAGTTTCGTCGCGACTAGCGGCCACTATGAGCAGTTCTTC. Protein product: CSFVATSGHYEQFF.